This T cell receptor (beta chain) appears in the sequencing data of a study of spatial heterogeneity in lung cancer. In the study overall: More beta-chain than alpha-chain sequences were consistently detected.

This clonotype was recorded at least ten times. Per the germline V gene, CDR1 is SEHNR and CDR2 is FQNEAQ (reference sequence). V was shortened by 1 base and J by 4 bases, with 13 bases between the two germline ends. The CDR3 covers 15 residues. TCRdb ran MiXCR on the 5' RACE reads and lists one entry per CDR3 protein. Among 50,000 to 55,000 distinct CDR3 sequences listed, less than 9% were seen once. Time point in this sample: sample taken at primary tumor resection. TCRs were sequenced from unsorted whole RNA of tumor, nontumor lung or PBMC. V usage is TRBV7-9 and J usage is TRBJ1-2, with D uncertain. Sequenced material: PBMCs, taken at surgery. The sequence was collected from a female donor with early-stage non-small cell lung cancer. This CDR3 is CASSLDASPTYGYTF. Written as DNA, the CDR3 is TGTGCCAGCAGCTTAGACGCCAGTCCTACCTATGGCTACACCTTC.